The table lists the clone carrying this T cell receptor beta chain with a few counts. The data stem from a study of cytomegalovirus exposure and HLA in healthy donors. In the study overall: Roughly 80 million unique TCRs from HLA-typed donors made up an early data release.

PCR primers comprised 60 Vbeta and 13 Jbeta primers. Using immunoSEQ multiplex PCR, the repertoire was profiled, and TCRdb retains in-frame clones only, with some absent. In the table there are about 140,000 clones, over 60% of which are singletons. The V and J ends lost 0 bases and 4 bases respectively, with 19 bases between them. The germline CDR1 and CDR2 sequences are ENHRY and SYGVKD. The CDR3 sequence is 18 residues long. This TCR was recovered from a woman between 45 and 65 years old in good health and CMV-seronegative. Sequencing was done on a sample of PBMCs. This chain links TRBV10-3 with TRBJ2-4; a possible D gene is TRBD2 (7 bases). CDR3 amino acids: CAISESRGEGRGKNIQYF. CDR3 in DNA: TGTGCCATCAGTGAGTCGAGGGGGGAGGGGAGAGGGAAAAACATTCAGTACTTC.